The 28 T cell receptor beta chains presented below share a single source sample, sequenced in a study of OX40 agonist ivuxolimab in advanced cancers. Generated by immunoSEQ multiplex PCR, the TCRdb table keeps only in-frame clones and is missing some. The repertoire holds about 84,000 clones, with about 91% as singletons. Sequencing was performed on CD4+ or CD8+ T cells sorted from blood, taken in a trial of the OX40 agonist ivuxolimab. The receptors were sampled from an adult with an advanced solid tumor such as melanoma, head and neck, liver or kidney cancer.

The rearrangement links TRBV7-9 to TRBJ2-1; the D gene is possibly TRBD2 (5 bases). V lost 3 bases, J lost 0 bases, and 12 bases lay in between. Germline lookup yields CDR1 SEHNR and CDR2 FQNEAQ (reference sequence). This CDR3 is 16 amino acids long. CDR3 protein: CASSFPTGSSYNEQFF. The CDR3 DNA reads TGTGCCAGCAGCTTCCCAACTGGGAGCTCCTACAATGAGCAGTTCTTC.

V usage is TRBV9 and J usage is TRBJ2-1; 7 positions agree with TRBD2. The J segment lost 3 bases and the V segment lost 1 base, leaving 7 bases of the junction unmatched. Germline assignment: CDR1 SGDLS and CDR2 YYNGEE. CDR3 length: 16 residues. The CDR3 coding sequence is TGTGCCAGCAGCGTATGGGCTAGCGGTCTCTACAATGAGCAGTTCTTC. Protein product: CASSVWASGLYNEQFF.

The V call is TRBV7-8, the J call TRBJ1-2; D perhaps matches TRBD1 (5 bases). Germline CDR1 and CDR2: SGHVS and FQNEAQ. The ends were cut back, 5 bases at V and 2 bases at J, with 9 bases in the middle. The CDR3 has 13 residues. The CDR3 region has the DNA TGTGCCAGCAGCCAAACAGGAAACTATGGCTACACCTTC. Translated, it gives CASSQTGNYGYTF.

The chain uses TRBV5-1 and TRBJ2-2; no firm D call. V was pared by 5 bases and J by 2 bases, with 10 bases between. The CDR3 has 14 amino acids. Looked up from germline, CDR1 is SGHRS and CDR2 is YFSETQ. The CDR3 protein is CASSHAANTGELFF. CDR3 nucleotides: TGCGCCAGCAGTCACGCGGCCAACACCGGGGAGCTGTTTTTT.

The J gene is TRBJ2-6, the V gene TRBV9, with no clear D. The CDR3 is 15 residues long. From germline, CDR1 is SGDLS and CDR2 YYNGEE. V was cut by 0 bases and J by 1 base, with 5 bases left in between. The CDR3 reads CASSVVASGANVLTF. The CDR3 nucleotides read TGTGCCAGCAGCGTAGTGGCATCTGGGGCCAACGTCCTGACTTTC.

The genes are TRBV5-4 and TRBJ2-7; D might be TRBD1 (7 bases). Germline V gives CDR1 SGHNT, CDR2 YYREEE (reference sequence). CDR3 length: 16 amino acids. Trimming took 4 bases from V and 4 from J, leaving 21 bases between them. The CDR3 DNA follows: TGTGCCAGCAGCCTATTGAACAGACAGGGAGGATACGAGCAGTACTTC. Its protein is CASSLLNRQGGYEQYF.

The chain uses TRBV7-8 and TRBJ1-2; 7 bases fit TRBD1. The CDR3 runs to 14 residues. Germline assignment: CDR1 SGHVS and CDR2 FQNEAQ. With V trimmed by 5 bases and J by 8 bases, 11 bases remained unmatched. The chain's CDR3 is CASSRQQGQGGYTF. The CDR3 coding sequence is TGTGCCAGCAGCAGGCAACAGGGGCAAGGCGGCTACACCTTC.

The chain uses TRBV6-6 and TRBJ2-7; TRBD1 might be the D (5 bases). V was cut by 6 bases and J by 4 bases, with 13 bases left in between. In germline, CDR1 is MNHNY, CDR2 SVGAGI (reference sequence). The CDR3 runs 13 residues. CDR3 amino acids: CASSYDRHYEQYF. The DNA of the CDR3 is TGTGCCAGCAGCTACGACAGACATTACGAGCAGTACTTC.

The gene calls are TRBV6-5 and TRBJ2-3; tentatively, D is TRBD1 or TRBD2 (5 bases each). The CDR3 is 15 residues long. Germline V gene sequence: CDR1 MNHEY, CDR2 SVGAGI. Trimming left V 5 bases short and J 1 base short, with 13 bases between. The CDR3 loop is CASSVGTARTDTQYF. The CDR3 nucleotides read TGTGCCAGCAGTGTAGGGACGGCTCGCACAGATACGCAGTATTTT.

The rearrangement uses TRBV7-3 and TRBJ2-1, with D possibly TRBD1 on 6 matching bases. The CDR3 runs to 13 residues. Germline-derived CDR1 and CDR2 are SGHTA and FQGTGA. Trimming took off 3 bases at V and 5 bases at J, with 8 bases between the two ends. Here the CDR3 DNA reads TGTGCCAGCAGCTTGCACAGGGACAATGAGCAGTTCTTC. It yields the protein CASSLHRDNEQFF.

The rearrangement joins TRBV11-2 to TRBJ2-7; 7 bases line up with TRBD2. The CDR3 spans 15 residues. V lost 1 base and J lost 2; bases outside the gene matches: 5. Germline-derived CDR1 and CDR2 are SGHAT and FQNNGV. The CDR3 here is CASSLVLGLAYEQYF. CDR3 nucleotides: TGTGCCAGCAGCTTAGTCCTTGGACTAGCCTACGAGCAGTACTTC.

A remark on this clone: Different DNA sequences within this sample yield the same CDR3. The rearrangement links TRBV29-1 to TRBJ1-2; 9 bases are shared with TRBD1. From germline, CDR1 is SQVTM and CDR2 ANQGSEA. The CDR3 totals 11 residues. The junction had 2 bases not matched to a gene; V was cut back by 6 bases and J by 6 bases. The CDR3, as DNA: TGCAGCGTGGGACAGGGCGATGGCTACACCTTC. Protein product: CSVGQGDGYTF.

In DNA, the CDR3 is TGCGCCAGCAGTCCTCGGGACAGCGGGCGGTCTGGGGCCAACGTCCTGACTTTC. This gives the protein CASSPRDSGRSGANVLTF. The rearrangement joins TRBV5-1 to TRBJ2-6; tentatively, D is TRBD1 (7 bases). Per germline, CDR1 SGHRS and CDR2 YFSETQ. V lost 5 bases, J lost 1 base, and 19 bases lay in between. The CDR3 has 18 residues.

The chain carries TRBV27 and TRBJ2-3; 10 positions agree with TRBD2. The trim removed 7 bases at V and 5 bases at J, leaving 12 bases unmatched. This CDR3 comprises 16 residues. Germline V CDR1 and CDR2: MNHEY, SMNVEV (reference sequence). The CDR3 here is CASTRLSGGARDTQYF. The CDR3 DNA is TGTGCCAGCACCCGACTAAGCGGGGGGGCAAGAGATACGCAGTATTTT.

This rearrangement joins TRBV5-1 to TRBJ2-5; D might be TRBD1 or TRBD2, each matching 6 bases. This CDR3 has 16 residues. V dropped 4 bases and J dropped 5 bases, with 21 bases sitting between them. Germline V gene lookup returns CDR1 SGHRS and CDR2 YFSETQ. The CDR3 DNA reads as TGCGCCAGCAGCCTGCAAAGCTCCCGAGGGGGGGAGACCCAGTACTTC. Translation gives CASSLQSSRGGETQYF.

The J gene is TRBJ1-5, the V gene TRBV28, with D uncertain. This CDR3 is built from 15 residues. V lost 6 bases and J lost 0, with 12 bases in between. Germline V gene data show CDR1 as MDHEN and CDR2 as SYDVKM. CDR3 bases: TGTGCCAGCAGCCCCTCAGAATATAGCAATCAGCCCCAGCATTTT. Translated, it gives CASSPSEYSNQPQHF.

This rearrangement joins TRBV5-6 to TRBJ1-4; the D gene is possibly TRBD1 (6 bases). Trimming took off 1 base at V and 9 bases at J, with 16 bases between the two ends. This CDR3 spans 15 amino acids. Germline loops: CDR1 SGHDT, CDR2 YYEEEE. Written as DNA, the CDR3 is TGTGCCAGCAGCTTGCAAGGGGACAAGGGGCAAAAACTGTTTTTT. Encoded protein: CASSLQGDKGQKLFF.

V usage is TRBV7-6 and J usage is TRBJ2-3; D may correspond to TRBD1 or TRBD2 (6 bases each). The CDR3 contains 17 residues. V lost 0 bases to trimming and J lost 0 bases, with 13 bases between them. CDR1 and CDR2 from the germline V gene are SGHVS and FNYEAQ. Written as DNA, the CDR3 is TGTGCCAGCAGCTTAGCCCCCCGGGGGCTCAGCACAGATACGCAGTATTTT. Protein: CASSLAPRGLSTDTQYF.

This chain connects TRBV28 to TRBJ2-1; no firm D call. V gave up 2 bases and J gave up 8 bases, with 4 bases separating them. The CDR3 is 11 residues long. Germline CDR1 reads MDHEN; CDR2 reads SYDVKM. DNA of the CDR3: TGTGCCAGCAGTTTAAGGTATGAGCAGTTCTTC. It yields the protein CASSLRYEQFF.

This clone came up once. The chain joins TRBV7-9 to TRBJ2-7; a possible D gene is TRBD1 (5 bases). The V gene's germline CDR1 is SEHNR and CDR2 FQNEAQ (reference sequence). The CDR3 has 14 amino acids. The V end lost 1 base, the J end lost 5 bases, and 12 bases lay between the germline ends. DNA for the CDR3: TGTGCCAGCAGCTTAGATCAGGGATTCCACGAGCAGTACTTC. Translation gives CASSLDQGFHEQYF.

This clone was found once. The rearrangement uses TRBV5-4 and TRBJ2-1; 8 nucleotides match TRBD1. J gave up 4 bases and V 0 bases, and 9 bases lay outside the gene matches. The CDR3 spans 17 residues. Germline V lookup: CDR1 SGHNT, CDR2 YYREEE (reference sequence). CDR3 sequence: CASSLGRRTGKYNEQFF. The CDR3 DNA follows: TGTGCCAGCAGCTTGGGGCGTAGGACAGGGAAATACAATGAGCAGTTCTTC. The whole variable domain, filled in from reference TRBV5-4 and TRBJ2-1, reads ETGVTQSPTHLIKTRGQQVTLRCSSQSGHNTVSWYQQALGQGPQFIFQYYREEENGRGNFPPRFSGLQFPNYSSELNVNALELDDSALYLCASSLGRRTGKYNEQFFGPGTRLTVL.

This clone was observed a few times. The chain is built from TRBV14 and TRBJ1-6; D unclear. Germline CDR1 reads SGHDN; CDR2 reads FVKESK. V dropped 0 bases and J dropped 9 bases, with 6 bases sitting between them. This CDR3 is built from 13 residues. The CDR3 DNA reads TGTGCCAGCAGCCAAGATCGGGGTTCACCCCTCCACTTT. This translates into CASSQDRGSPLHF.

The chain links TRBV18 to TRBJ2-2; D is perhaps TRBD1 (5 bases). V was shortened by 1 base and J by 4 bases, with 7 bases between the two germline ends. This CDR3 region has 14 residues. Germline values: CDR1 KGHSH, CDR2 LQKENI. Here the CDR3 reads CASSPQRGTGELFF. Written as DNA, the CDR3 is TGTGCCAGCTCACCACAAAGGGGCACCGGGGAGCTGTTTTTT. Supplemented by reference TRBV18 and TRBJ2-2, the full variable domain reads NAGVMQNPRHLVRRRGQEARLRCSPMKGHSHVYWYRQLPEEGLKFMVYLQKENIIDESGMPKERFSAEFPKEGPSILRIQQVVRGDSAAYFCASSPQRGTGELFFGEGSRLTVL.

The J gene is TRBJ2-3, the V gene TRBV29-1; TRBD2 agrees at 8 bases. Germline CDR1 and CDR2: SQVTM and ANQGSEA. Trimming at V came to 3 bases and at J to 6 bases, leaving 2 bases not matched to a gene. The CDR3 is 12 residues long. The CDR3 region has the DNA TGCAGCGTTGATGGCGGGAGGGATACGCAGTATTTT. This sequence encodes CSVDGGRDTQYF.

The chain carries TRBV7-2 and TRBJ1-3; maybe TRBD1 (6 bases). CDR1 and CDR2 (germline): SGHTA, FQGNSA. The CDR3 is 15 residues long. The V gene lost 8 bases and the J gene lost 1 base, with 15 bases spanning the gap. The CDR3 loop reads CASGRGTRSGNTIYF. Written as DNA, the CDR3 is TGTGCCAGCGGAAGGGGGACACGGTCTGGAAACACCATATATTTT.

Here the CDR3 reads CASSGTSGRRNEQYF. The DNA for the CDR3 is TGTGCCAGCAGTGGGACTAGCGGGAGGAGGAACGAGCAGTACTTC. The J gene is TRBJ2-7, the V gene TRBV2; 14 bases are shared with TRBD2. Germline V lookup: CDR1 SNHLY, CDR2 FYNNEI. The CDR3 extends over 15 amino acids. V trimming: 4 bases; J trimming: 5 bases; junction bases outside the gene matches: 4.

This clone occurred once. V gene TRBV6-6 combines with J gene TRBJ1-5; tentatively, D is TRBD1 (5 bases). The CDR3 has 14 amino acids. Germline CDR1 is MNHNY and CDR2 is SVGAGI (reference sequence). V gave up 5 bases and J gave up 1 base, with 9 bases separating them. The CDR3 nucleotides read TGTGCCAGCAGTCGGGGGGTCAGCAATCAGCCCCAGCATTTT. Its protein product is CASSRGVSNQPQHF.

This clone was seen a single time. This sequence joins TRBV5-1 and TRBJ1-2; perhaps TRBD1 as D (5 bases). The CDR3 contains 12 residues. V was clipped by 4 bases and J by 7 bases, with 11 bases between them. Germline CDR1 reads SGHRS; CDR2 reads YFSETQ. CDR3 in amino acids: CASSTDMPGYTF. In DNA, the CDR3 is TGCGCCAGCAGCACGGACATGCCTGGCTACACCTTC. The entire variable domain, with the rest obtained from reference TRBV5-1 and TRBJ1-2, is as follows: KAGVTQTPRYLIKTRGQQVTLSCSPISGHRSVSWYQQTPGQGLQFLFEYFSETQRNKGNFPGRFSGRQFSNSRSEMNVSTLELGDSALYLCASSTDMPGYTFGSGTRLTVV.